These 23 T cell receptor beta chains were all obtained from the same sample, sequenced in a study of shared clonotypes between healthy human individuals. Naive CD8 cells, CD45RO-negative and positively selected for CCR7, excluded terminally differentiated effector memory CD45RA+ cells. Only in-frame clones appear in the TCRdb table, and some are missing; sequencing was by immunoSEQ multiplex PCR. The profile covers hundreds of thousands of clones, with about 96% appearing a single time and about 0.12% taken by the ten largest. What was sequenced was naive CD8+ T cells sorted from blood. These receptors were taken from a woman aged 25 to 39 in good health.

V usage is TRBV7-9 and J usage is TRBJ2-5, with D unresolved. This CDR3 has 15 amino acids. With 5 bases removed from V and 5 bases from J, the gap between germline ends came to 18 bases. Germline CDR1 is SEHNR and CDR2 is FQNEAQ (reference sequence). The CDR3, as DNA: TGTGCCAGCAGCCCCCTCGCCGGAACTCGGGAGACCCAGTACTTC. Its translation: CASSPLAGTRETQYF.

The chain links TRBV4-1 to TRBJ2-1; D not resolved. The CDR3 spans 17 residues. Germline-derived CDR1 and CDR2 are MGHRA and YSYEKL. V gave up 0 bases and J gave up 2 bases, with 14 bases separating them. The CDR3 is CASSQESPTGPYNEQFF. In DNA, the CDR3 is TGCGCCAGCAGCCAAGAAAGTCCCACCGGGCCCTACAATGAGCAGTTCTTC.

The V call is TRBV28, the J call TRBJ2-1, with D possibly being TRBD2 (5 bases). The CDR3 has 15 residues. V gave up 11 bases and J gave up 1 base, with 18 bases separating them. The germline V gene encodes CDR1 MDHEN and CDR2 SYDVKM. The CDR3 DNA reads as TGTGCCGGCGCCCCAGCGGTAGGATCCTACAATGAGCAGTTCTTC. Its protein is CAGAPAVGSYNEQFF.

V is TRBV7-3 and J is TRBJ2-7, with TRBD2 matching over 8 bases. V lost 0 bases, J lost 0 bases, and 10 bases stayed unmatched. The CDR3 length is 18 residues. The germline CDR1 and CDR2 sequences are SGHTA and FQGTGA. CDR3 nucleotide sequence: TGTGCCAGCAGCTTAACCCCTCCCGGGGGGGGACCCTCCTACGAGCAGTACTTC. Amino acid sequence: CASSLTPPGGGPSYEQYF.

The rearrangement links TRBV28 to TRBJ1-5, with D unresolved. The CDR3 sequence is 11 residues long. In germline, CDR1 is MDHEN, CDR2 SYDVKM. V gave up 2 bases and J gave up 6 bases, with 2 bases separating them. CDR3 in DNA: TGTGCCAGCAGTTTAACTCAGCCCCAGCATTTT. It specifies CASSLTQPQHF.

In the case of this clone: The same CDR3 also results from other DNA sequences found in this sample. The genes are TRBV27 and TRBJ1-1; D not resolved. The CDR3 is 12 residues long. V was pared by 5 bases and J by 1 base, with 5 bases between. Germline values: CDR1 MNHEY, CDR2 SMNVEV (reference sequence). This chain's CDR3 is CASSPGNTEAFF. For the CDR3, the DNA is TGTGCCAGCAGTCCCGGGAACACTGAAGCTTTCTTT.

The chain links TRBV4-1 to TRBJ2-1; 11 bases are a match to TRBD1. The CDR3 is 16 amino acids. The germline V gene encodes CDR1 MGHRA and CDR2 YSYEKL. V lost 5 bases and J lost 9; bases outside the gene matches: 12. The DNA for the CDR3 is TGCGCCAGCAGCTCCCGGGGACAGGGGGGAGGGGGTGAGCAGTTCTTC. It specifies CASSSRGQGGGGEQFF.

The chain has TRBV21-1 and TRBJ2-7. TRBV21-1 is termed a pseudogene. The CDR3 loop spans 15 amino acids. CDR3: CASSKALGEPDEQYF. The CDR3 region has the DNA TGTGCCAGCAGCAAAGCGCTTGGTGAACCGGATGAGCAGTACTTC.

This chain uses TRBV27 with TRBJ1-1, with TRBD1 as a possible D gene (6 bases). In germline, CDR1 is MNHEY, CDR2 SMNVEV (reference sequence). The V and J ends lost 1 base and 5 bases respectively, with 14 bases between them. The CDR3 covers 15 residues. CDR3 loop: CASSLFPGAVTEAFF. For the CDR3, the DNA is TGTGCCAGCAGTTTATTCCCGGGGGCGGTGACTGAAGCTTTCTTT.

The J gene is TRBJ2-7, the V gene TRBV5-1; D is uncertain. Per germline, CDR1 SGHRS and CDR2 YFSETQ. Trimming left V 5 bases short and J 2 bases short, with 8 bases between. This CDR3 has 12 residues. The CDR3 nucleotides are TGCGCCAGCAGAGCCAGTGCCTACGAGCAGTACTTC. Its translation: CASRASAYEQYF.

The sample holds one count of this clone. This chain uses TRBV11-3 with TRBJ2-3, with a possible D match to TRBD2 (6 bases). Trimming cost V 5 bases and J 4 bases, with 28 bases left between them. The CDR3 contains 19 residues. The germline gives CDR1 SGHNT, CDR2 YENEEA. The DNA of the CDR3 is TGTGCCAGCAGCCAACGGACACTAGGTGCGGGACGTCGTGCAGATACGCAGTATTTT. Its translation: CASSQRTLGAGRRADTQYF.

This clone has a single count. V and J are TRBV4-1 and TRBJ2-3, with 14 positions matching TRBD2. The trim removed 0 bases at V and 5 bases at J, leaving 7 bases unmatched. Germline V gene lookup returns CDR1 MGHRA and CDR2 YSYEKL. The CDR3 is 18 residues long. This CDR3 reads CASSQDLGLAGVVDTQYF. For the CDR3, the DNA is TGCGCCAGCAGCCAAGATCTGGGACTAGCGGGAGTAGTAGATACGCAGTATTTT.

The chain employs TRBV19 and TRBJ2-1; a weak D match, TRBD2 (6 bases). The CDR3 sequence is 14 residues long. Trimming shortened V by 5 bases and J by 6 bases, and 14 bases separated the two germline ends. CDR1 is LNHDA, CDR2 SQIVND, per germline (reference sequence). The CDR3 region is CASSAAMGGNEQFF. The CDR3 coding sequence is TGTGCCAGTAGTGCGGCGATGGGGGGCAATGAGCAGTTCTTC.

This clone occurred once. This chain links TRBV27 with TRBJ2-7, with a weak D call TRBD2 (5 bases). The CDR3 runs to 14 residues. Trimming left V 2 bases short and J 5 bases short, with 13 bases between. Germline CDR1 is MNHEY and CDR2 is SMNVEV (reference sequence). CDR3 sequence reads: CASSLLGSPHEQYF. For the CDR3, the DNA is TGTGCCAGCAGTTTACTGGGGAGCCCCCACGAGCAGTACTTC.

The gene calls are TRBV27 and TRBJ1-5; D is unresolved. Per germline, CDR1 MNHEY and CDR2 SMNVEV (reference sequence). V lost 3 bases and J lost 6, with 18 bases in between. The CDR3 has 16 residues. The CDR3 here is CASSLGSGGGPQPQHF. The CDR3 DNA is TGTGCCAGCAGTTTGGGGTCGGGTGGTGGACCTCAGCCCCAGCATTTT.

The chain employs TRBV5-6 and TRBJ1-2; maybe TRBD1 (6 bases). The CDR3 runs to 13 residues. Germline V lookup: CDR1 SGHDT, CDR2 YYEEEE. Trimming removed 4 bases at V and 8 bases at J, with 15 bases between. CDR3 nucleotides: TGTGCCAGCAGCGTGGACAGCGCGAGGGGCTACACCTTC. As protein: CASSVDSARGYTF.

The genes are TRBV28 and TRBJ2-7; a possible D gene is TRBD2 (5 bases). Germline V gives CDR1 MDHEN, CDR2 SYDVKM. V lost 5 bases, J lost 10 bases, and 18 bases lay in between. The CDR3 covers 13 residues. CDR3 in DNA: TGTGCCAGCAGTGCCGAGCGGCACCTCGGTCAGTACTTC. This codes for CASSAERHLGQYF.

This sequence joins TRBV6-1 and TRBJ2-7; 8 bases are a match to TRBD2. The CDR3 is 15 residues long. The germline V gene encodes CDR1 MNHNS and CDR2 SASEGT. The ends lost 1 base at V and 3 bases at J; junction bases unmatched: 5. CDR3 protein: CASSEGLAGFYEQYF. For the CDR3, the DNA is TGTGCCAGCAGTGAAGGATTAGCGGGGTTCTACGAGCAGTACTTC.

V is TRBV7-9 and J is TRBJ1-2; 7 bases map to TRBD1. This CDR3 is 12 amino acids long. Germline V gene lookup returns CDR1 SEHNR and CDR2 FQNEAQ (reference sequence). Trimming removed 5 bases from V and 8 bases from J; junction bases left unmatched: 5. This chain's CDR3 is CASSPDREGYTF. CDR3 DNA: TGTGCCAGCAGCCCCGACAGGGAAGGCTACACCTTC.

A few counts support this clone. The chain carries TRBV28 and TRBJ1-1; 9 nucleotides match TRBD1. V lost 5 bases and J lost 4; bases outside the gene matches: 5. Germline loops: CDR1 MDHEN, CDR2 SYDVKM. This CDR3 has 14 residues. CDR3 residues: CASSHETGGTEAFF. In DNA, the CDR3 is TGTGCCAGCAGTCATGAGACAGGGGGCACTGAAGCTTTCTTT. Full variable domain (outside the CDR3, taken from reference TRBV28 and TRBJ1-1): DVKVTQSSRYLVKRTGEKVFLECVQDMDHENMFWYRQDPGLGLRLIYFSYDVKMKEKGDIPEGYSVSREKKERFSLILESASTNQTSMYLCASSHETGGTEAFFGQGTRLTVV.

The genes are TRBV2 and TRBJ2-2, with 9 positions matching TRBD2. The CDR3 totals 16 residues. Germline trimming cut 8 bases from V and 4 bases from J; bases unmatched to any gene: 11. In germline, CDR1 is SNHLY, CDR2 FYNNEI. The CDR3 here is CASFDAGGPPTGELFF. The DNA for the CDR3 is TGTGCCAGCTTCGACGCGGGAGGGCCGCCCACCGGGGAGCTGTTTTTT.

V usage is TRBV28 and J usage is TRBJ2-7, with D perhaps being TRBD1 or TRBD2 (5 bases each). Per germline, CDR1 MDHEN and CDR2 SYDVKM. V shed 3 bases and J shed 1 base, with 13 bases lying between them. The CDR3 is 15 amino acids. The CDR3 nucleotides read TGTGCCAGCAGTTTGGACACTAGGGAGTCCTACGAGCAGTACTTC. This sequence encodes CASSLDTRESYEQYF.

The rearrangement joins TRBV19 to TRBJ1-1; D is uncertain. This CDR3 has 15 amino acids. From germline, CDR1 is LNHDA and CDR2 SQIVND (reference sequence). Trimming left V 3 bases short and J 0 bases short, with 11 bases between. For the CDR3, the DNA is TGTGCCAGTAGTATTGGATTGCCTTTGAACACTGAAGCTTTCTTT. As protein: CASSIGLPLNTEAFF.